The 25 T cell receptor beta chains reported below all come from one sample, sequenced in a study of post-analysis software for immune sequencing data. The TCR beta cDNA libraries carried unique molecular identifiers. MiXCR, run by TCRdb on the PCR reads, gives a single entry per CDR3 protein. Of 700,000 to 800,000 distinct CDR3 sequences in the sample, less than 35% were seen once. General observations from the study: Higher frequency in patients than in controls was seen for about 5 TRBV segments, with TRBV5-6, TRBV5-1 and TRBV20-1 among them.

Their antigens are not known. The sample comprised blood. These receptors were obtained from a girl aged 5-17 years with multiple sclerosis.

This clonotype was picked up a small number of times. This chain uses TRBV4-3 with TRBJ2-1; D possibly uses TRBD1 or TRBD2 (5 bases each). Germline V gene data show CDR1 as LGHNA and CDR2 as YSLEER. There are 12 residues in the CDR3. V dropped 5 bases and J dropped 12 bases, with 14 bases sitting between them. In nucleotides, the CDR3 is TGCGCCAGCAGCTTCCACCGGGACGGGCAGTTCTTC. This translates into CASSFHRDGQFF.

The V and J genes are TRBV6-2 or TRBV6-3 and TRBJ1-5; weak D call: TRBD1 (5 bases). Trimming shortened V by 4 bases and J by 2 bases, and 27 bases separated the two germline ends. There are 20 residues in the CDR3. Germline V gene lookup returns CDR1 MNHEY and CDR2 SVGEGT. This CDR3 is CASSSQPGTGLLRGNQPQHF. Written as DNA, the CDR3 is TGTGCCAGCAGTTCCCAACCCGGGACTGGCCTCCTTAGGGGCAATCAGCCCCAGCATTTT.

The chain combines TRBV5-1 with TRBJ2-3; the D is unclear. The CDR3 consists of 12 residues. From germline, CDR1 is SGHRS and CDR2 YFSETQ. V dropped 1 base and J dropped 5 bases, with 5 bases sitting between them. Here the CDR3 DNA reads TGCGCCAGCAGCTTGATGGTAGATACGCAGTATTTT. Translated: CASSLMVDTQYF.

The chain couples TRBV5-1 to TRBJ2-2, with a tentative D call TRBD2 (6 bases). Germline CDR1 reads SGHRS; CDR2 reads YFSETQ. This CDR3 has 17 residues. V shed 0 bases and J shed 6 bases, with 18 bases lying between them. The DNA for the CDR3 is TGCGCCAGCAGCTTGGAGGTTGCCCTAGCGTCTGCCGGGGAGCTGTTTTTT. Amino acids: CASSLEVALASAGELFF.

The chain recombines TRBV7-2 with TRBJ1-1; D call uncertain. The V end was cut by 5 bases, the J end by 0 bases, with 13 bases between. From germline, CDR1 is SGHTA and CDR2 FQGNSA. The CDR3 runs 15 residues. In nucleotides, the CDR3 is TGTGCCAGCAGCCGAATCAGGTCCATGAACACTGAAGCTTTCTTT. Translated, it gives CASSRIRSMNTEAFF.

This chain uses TRBV3-1 with TRBJ1-6, with D tentatively TRBD1 (6 bases). Germline loops: CDR1 LGHDT, CDR2 YNNKEL (reference sequence). The CDR3 is 13 residues long. V was pared by 5 bases and J by 13 bases, with 15 bases between. The CDR3 protein is CASSLAQGSPLHF. CDR3 in DNA: TGTGCCAGCAGCTTGGCCCAGGGGTCTCCCCTCCACTTT. Looking up the rest from reference TRBV3-1 and TRBJ1-6 gives the full variable domain: DTAVSQTPKYLVTQMGNDKSIKCEQNLGHDTMYWYKQDSKKFLKIMFSYNNKELIINETVPNRFSPKSPDKAHLNLHINSLELGDSAVYFCASSLAQGSPLHFGNGTRLTVT.

This clonotype was counted ten times or more. This chain connects TRBV11-2 to TRBJ2-7; weak D call: TRBD1 (5 bases). Germline V gene data show CDR1 as SGHAT and CDR2 as FQNNGV. V dropped 1 base and J dropped 3 bases, with 10 bases sitting between them. This CDR3 spans 14 amino acids. DNA for the CDR3: TGTGCCAGCAGCTTAGTAGGGGCTCTCTACGAGCAGTACTTC. It is translated as CASSLVGALYEQYF. Complete variable domain (other parts from reference TRBV11-2 and TRBJ2-7): EAGVAQSPRYKIIEKRQSVAFWCNPISGHATLYWYQQILGQGPKLLIQFQNNGVVDDSQLPKDRFSAERLKGVDSTLKIQPAKLEDSAVYLCASSLVGALYEQYFGPGTRLTVT.

The rearrangement uses TRBV20-1 and TRBJ2-3, with D perhaps TRBD2 (6 bases). CDR1 and CDR2 (germline): DFQATT, SNEGSKA (reference sequence). The CDR3 consists of 15 residues. The CDR3, as DNA: TGCAGCGCTGGAATTGGGACTCCCGGTCCAGATACGCAGTATTTT. Translating it yields CSAGIGTPGPDTQYF.

J is TRBJ2-1 and V is TRBV24-1, with D tentatively TRBD2 (6 bases). CDR1 and CDR2 (germline): KGHDR, SFDVKD. Trimming stripped 9 bases from V and 15 bases from J, with 17 bases between. The CDR3 totals 11 residues. CDR3 sequence (DNA): TGTGCCACCCGTCTGGGGGGAGGATGGTTCTTC. Translation gives CATRLGGGWFF.

This clonotype has a count of ten or more. The V call is TRBV20-1, the J call TRBJ2-5; 8 bases are a match to TRBD2. Germline values: CDR1 DFQATT, CDR2 SNEGSKA (reference sequence). V gave up 6 bases and J gave up 5 bases; unmatched junction bases: 8. The CDR3 is 13 amino acids. Written as DNA, the CDR3 is TGCAGTGCCCGGGGGGGGCGATACGAGACCCAGTACTTC. It encodes CSARGGRYETQYF.

This clonotype showed up just a few times. The V gene is TRBV12-5, the J gene TRBJ1-1; possibly TRBD1 for D (5 bases). CDR1 and CDR2 from the germline V gene are LGHNT and FRNRAP. Trimming took 3 bases from V and 1 from J, leaving 15 bases between them. The CDR3 is 16 residues long. In nucleotides, the CDR3 is TGTGCTAGTGGTTTACTCTCGCCAGGGACGAACACTGAAGCTTTCTTT. Its protein product is CASGLLSPGTNTEAFF.

The table lists this clonotype with a few counts. The CDR3, as DNA: TGTGCCAGCCAGATCGATTTGGCGTTAGAGACCCAGTACTTC. Translating it yields CASQIDLALETQYF. This chain links TRBV6-1 with TRBJ2-5; D unresolved. The CDR3 length is 14 residues. Trimming took off 8 bases at V and 4 bases at J, with 17 bases between the two ends. CDR1 and CDR2 (germline): MNHNS, SASEGT.

This clonotype was detected only a few times. CDR3 loop: CASSMGSRNGNIQYF. CDR3 DNA sequence: TGTGCCAGCAGCATGGGCTCCCGAAACGGGAACATTCAGTACTTC. V is TRBV12-3 or TRBV12-4 and J is TRBJ2-4; D uncertain. The CDR3 is made up of 15 amino acids. Trimming removed 6 bases from V and 7 bases from J, with 19 bases in between.

The rearrangement links TRBV7-2 to TRBJ2-7; no firm D call. This CDR3 region has 16 residues. Germline V lookup: CDR1 SGHTA, CDR2 FQGNSA. The germline V and J ends were trimmed by 5 bases and 7 bases, with 24 bases remaining between them. CDR3 nucleotide sequence: TGTGCCAGCAGCCGAGCAGGTTCGCGACCCCCTCGGGAGCAGTACTTC. Encoded protein: CASSRAGSRPPREQYF.

This clonotype was counted only a few times. CDR3 amino acids: CASSPRLALNIQYF. The CDR3 DNA reads TGTGCCAGCAGCCCACGATTGGCCCTAAACATTCAGTACTTC. V and J are TRBV9 and TRBJ2-4; D remains unclear. The germline V gene has CDR1 SGDLS and CDR2 YYNGEE. Trimming removed 4 bases at V and 6 bases at J, with 14 bases between. The CDR3 is 14 residues long.

The chain is built from TRBV6-2 or TRBV6-3 and TRBJ2-7; D possibly corresponds to TRBD2 (6 bases). Trimming left V 5 bases short and J 4 bases short, with 12 bases between. The CDR3 spans 13 residues. The germline V gene has CDR1 MNHEY and CDR2 SVGEGT. DNA for the CDR3: TGTGCCAGCAGTATCGGGACTCTTTACGAGCAGTACTTC. It yields the protein CASSIGTLYEQYF.

The chain joins TRBV7-2 to TRBJ2-1, with 8 nucleotides matching TRBD1. V gave up 5 bases and J gave up 0 bases; unmatched junction bases: 6. CDR3 length: 16 amino acids. The germline CDR1 and CDR2 sequences are SGHTA and FQGNSA. DNA for the CDR3: TGTGCCAGCAGCCTGCGGACAGGGAACTCCTACAATGAGCAGTTCTTC. As protein: CASSLRTGNSYNEQFF.

In this sample, this clonotype turned up many times. The chain uses TRBV28 and TRBJ1-1; 9 bases fit TRBD1. Germline CDR1 MDHEN, CDR2 SYDVKM. There are 16 residues in the CDR3. V dropped 6 bases and J dropped 1; count of bases not matched to a gene: 9. The CDR3 nucleotides read TGTGCCAGCAGACCCGGACAGGGGCTAAGGAACACTGAAGCTTTCTTT. This gives the protein CASRPGQGLRNTEAFF.

The chain uses TRBV28 and TRBJ2-7; 8 positions agree with TRBD1. CDR1 is MDHEN, CDR2 SYDVKM, per germline. This CDR3 comprises 14 residues. Trimming removed 5 bases from V and 6 bases from J; junction bases left unmatched: 9. CDR3 nucleotide sequence: TGTGCCAGCAGTCAAAGGGACAGGTGGGGCGAGCAGTACTTC. Residues: CASSQRDRWGEQYF.

A few counts support this clonotype. The chain employs TRBV7-2 and TRBJ2-5; 9 bases map to TRBD2. CDR1 is SGHTA, CDR2 FQGNSA, per germline. This CDR3 is built from 17 residues. The junction had 13 bases not matched to a gene; V was cut back by 5 bases and J by 3 bases. As DNA, the CDR3 is TGTGCCAGCAGCCGCGGGAGGGGTCTAGGCCCAAAAGAGACCCAGTACTTC. This gives the protein CASSRGRGLGPKETQYF. The variable domain in full, with the rest retrieved from reference TRBV7-2 and TRBJ2-5, is GAGVSQSPSNKVTEKGKDVELRCDPISGHTALYWYRQSLGQGLEFLIYFQGNSAPDKSGLPSDRFSAERTGGSVSTLTIQRTQQEDSAVYLCASSRGRGLGPKETQYFGPGTRLLVL.

The chain links TRBV29-1 to TRBJ2-2, with D perhaps matching TRBD1 (5 bases). The CDR3 consists of 13 residues. Germline V CDR1 and CDR2: SQVTM, ANQGSEA. Trimming stripped 6 bases from V and 7 bases from J, with 15 bases between. The DNA for the CDR3 is TGCAGCGTCGGCACGACAGCAGGCGGGGAGCTGTTTTTT. Translated, it gives CSVGTTAGGELFF.

This sequence joins TRBV6-5 and TRBJ2-1; 7 bases match TRBD2. Germline V gene lookup returns CDR1 MNHEY and CDR2 SVGAGI. This CDR3 has 15 amino acids. The V and J ends lost 0 bases and 7 bases, in that order; junction bases with no gene match: 6. The CDR3 DNA reads TGTGCCAGCAGTTACTCGGTCGGGGGGATGAATGAGCAGTTCTTC. Protein product: CASSYSVGGMNEQFF.

The table lists this clonotype with many counts. V gene TRBV5-5 combines with J gene TRBJ2-1; 9 bases fit TRBD2. The CDR3 sequence is 15 residues long. Germline V CDR1 and CDR2: SGHKS, YYEKEE (reference sequence). J was trimmed by 3 bases and V by 2 bases; bases with no gene match: 3. Here the CDR3 reads CASSFLAGDYNEQFF. DNA of the CDR3: TGTGCCAGCAGCTTTTTAGCGGGGGACTACAATGAGCAGTTCTTC.

This clonotype has more than one count but fewer than ten. The gene calls are TRBV29-1 and TRBJ2-3, with TRBD2 matching over 8 bases. V was clipped by 6 bases and J by 4 bases; unmatched bases: 21. The CDR3 covers 18 residues. CDR1 and CDR2 from the germline V gene are SQVTM and ANQGSEA. The CDR3 spells CSVPPGLESTTRSDTQYF. CDR3 nucleotide sequence: TGCAGCGTGCCCCCGGGACTAGAATCAACCACACGGTCAGATACGCAGTATTTT.

A word on this clonotype: Given a much more abundant clone one base away, this may be a read error. V gene TRBV12-3 or TRBV12-4 combines with J gene TRBJ2-3; TRBD2 aligns across 7 bases. The CDR3 contains 16 residues. The CDR3 coding sequence is TGTGCCAGCAGCCCCGGGCTAGCGGAGAGCACAGATACGCAGTGTTTT. This sequence encodes CASSPGLAESTDTQCF.